This T cell receptor beta chain was sequenced in a study of shared clonotypes between healthy human individuals. Germline V gene sequence: CDR1 MDHEN, CDR2 SYDVKM. Trimming cost V 4 bases and J 2 bases; bases outside gene matches: 7. This CDR3 region has 17 residues. Assay: immunoSEQ multiplex PCR; the TCRdb copy retains only in-frame clones and omits some. The sample includes roughly 490,000 clones, around 80% of them seen just once. Sequenced input: PBMCs. The gene calls are TRBV28 and TRBJ2-1; 11 positions agree with TRBD2. The TCR was taken from a woman in her thirties or forties in good health. Some clones in this sample may be carry-over from other donors' samples. The CDR3 region has the DNA TGTGCCAGCAGTTCTGGAGGACTAGCGGGTGCCTACAATGAGCAGTTCTTC. Amino acids: CASSSGGLAGAYNEQFF.